This T cell receptor beta chain was captured by sequencing in a study of blood T cells in healthy people across ages. The wider study: Through template switching, about one barcoded beta molecule was captured per two T cells, as measured in model experiments.

This clonotype has a handful of counts. No antigen is known for it. Sample-barcoded 5' priming and a J-beta primer mix drove a second PCR of roughly 7 to 11 cycles. Each of the cDNA molecules was tagged by a template-switch adaptor with 12 random nucleotides. MiXCR, run by TCRdb on the 5' RACE reads, gives a single entry per CDR3 protein. The sample lists some 1,800,000 distinct CDR3 sequences; 39% were seen once. The germline CDR1 and CDR2 sequences are DFQATT and SNEGSKA (reference sequence). The CDR3 has 14 amino acids. V trimming: 5 bases; J trimming: 2 bases; junction bases outside the gene matches: 5. Whole-study findings and limits: TCR beta diversity per million T cells fell roughly linearly with age. Nothing was known about donor CMV status, and this possibly confounded expanded clonotype changes.

The sequence was collected from a human donor in good health. This chain links TRBV20-1 with TRBJ2-3; 9 nucleotides align to TRBD2. Sequenced: blood. CDR3 DNA sequence: TGCAGTGCTGCAGCGGGGGGACACACAGATACGCAGTATTTT. Its protein product is CSAAAGGHTDTQYF.